This T cell receptor (beta chain) derives from a study of T cells after posttransplantation cyclophosphamide. Study-level findings and limits: TRB overlap between skin or GI tissue T cells and blood was limited. Later post-transplant blood repertoires were often dominated by donor CD8+ memory clones. Recipient CMV seropositivity and CMV reactivation strongly tracked TRB clonality.

Clones were sequenced by immunoSEQ multiplex PCR, and TCRdb holds only the in-frame ones, with some missing. The sample carries some 10,000 clones, more than 80% recorded once. This CDR3 region has 14 residues. Between the trimmed V and J ends, which lost 0 bases and 6 bases, there was a span of 8 bases. Germline lookup yields CDR1 MGHRA and CDR2 YSYEKL. Treatment was busulfan-fludarabine conditioning, a marrow graft, and cyclophosphamide on days +3 and +4. In the case of this clone: What it recognizes is unknown.

Sequenced here: PBMCs, sampled after allogeneic stem cell transplant with posttransplant cyclophosphamide. The rearrangement links TRBV4-1 to TRBJ2-2; D is ambiguous. The sequence came from a female patient aged 50 to 65 who received an allogeneic stem cell transplant from a related donor, was CMV-positive, and had no GVHD. Some T cells here may be from the graft donor. CDR3 amino acids: CASSQDRIPGELFF. CDR3 in DNA: TGCGCCAGCAGCCAAGACAGAATCCCCGGGGAGCTGTTTTTT.